A selection of T cell receptor beta chains follows, all from one sample in a study of patients and donors after allogeneic stem cell transplantation. TCRdb recomputed calls from the RT-PCR reads with MiXCR, one row per CDR3 protein. Of 920,000 or so distinct CDR3 sequences listed, roughly 18% are singletons. The source material was blood, either unsorted or a sorted T cell fraction (not recorded which). All receptors come from a human donor who was either an allogeneic HSCT recipient or a stem cell or donor lymphocyte infusion donor (not recorded which). It is not recorded whose cells these are; they may come from a transplant donor. Both conserved end residues are part of each CDR3. Fields, in order: J gene, D gene, clone size, V gene, CDR3 length, CDR3 DNA, CDR3 protein. A D gene is named only where the DNA matches it firmly. Where a row states a size, it is once, few, many or the class of an expanded clone; other rows omit it.

j_call: TRBJ2-3
d_call: NA
clone_size: many
v_call: TRBV12-3/TRBV12-4
cdr3_length: 12
cdr3_nt: TGTGCCAGCAGTCCTCCTTGGGAGGCGCAGTATTTT
cdr3_aa: CASSPPWEAQYF

j_call: TRBJ2-1
d_call: NA
clone_size: NA
v_call: TRBV7-8
cdr3_length: 15
cdr3_nt: TGTGCCAGCAGCTCGACGGGCACAGTCGCCAATGAGCAGTTCTTC
cdr3_aa: CASSSTGTVANEQFF

j_call: TRBJ2-4
d_call: TRBD1
clone_size: NA
v_call: TRBV11-3
cdr3_length: 16
cdr3_nt: TGTGCCAGCAGCGCCAAAAGTTTTGACAGGGGAAACATTCAGTACTTC
cdr3_aa: CASSAKSFDRGNIQYF

j_call: TRBJ1-1
d_call: NA
clone_size: NA
v_call: TRBV29-1
cdr3_length: 13
cdr3_nt: TGCAGCGTTGATAGAGCCAGGAACACTGAAGCTTTCTTT
cdr3_aa: CSVDRARNTEAFF

j_call: TRBJ1-1
d_call: NA
clone_size: few
v_call: TRBV11-3
cdr3_length: 11
cdr3_nt: TGTGCCAGCAGCCGGGACGTGGAAGCTTTCTTT
cdr3_aa: CASSRDVEAFF

j_call: TRBJ2-1
d_call: TRBD2
clone_size: NA
v_call: TRBV2
cdr3_length: 15
cdr3_nt: TGTGCCAGCAGTGGGGGTAGCGGGGTTTACAATGAGCAGTTCTTC
cdr3_aa: CASSGGSGVYNEQFF

j_call: TRBJ2-1
d_call: NA
clone_size: many
v_call: TRBV5-1
cdr3_length: 15
cdr3_nt: TGCGCCAGCAGTCCGGGGACATCCACTAGCAATGAGCAGTTCTTC
cdr3_aa: CASSPGTSTSNEQFF

j_call: TRBJ2-2
d_call: TRBD2
clone_size: few
v_call: TRBV6-1
cdr3_length: 16
cdr3_nt: TGTGCCAGCAGTACTACTAGCGCCGCAAGGACCGGGGAGCTGTTTTTT
cdr3_aa: CASSTTSAARTGELFF

j_call: TRBJ2-7
d_call: NA
clone_size: NA
v_call: TRBV12-3/TRBV12-4
cdr3_length: 15
cdr3_nt: TGTGCCAGCAGTTTTCTCCAGGGCAGCAGCTACGAGCAGTACTTC
cdr3_aa: CASSFLQGSSYEQYF

j_call: TRBJ1-2
d_call: TRBD1
clone_size: NA
v_call: TRBV9
cdr3_length: 15
cdr3_nt: TGTGCCAGCAGCGTAGCTACGGAGGGGGCTAATGGCTACACCTTC
cdr3_aa: CASSVATEGANGYTF

j_call: TRBJ2-7
d_call: NA
clone_size: NA
v_call: TRBV10-3
cdr3_length: 9
cdr3_nt: TGTGCCACCCCGGGACACCTTTACTTC
cdr3_aa: CATPGHLYF

j_call: TRBJ2-1
d_call: NA
clone_size: NA
v_call: TRBV10-3
cdr3_length: 13
cdr3_nt: TGTGCCATCAGTGGGGAGGAGAACAATGAGCAGTTCTTC
cdr3_aa: CAISGEENNEQFF

j_call: TRBJ1-5
d_call: NA
clone_size: NA
v_call: TRBV12-3/TRBV12-4
cdr3_length: 12
cdr3_nt: TGTGCCAGCAGTTTGATCGCTCAGCCCCAGCATTTT
cdr3_aa: CASSLIAQPQHF

j_call: TRBJ2-7
d_call: TRBD1
clone_size: NA
v_call: TRBV5-1
cdr3_length: 15
cdr3_nt: TGCGCCAGCAGCCCTCCGGGACAGAGCTCCTACGAGCAGTACTTC
cdr3_aa: CASSPPGQSSYEQYF

j_call: TRBJ2-7
d_call: NA
clone_size: NA
v_call: TRBV6-1
cdr3_length: 12
cdr3_nt: TGTGCCAGCAGTGACTCGGGGTTCGAGCAGTACTTC
cdr3_aa: CASSDSGFEQYF

j_call: TRBJ2-1
d_call: NA
clone_size: few
v_call: TRBV9
cdr3_length: 17
cdr3_nt: TGTGCCAGCAGCGTAGGCCACCCTAGGAGCTCCTACAATGAGCAGTTCTTC
cdr3_aa: CASSVGHPRSSYNEQFF

j_call: TRBJ2-5
d_call: NA
clone_size: few
v_call: TRBV9
cdr3_length: 15
cdr3_nt: TGTGCCAGCCCAGCCGGTATAGGAGGGCAAGAGACCCAGTACTTC
cdr3_aa: CASPAGIGGQETQYF

j_call: TRBJ1-2
d_call: NA
clone_size: NA
v_call: TRBV7-9
cdr3_length: 13
cdr3_nt: TGTGCCAGCAGCTTAACAGGGAATAATGGCTACACCTTC
cdr3_aa: CASSLTGNNGYTF

j_call: TRBJ1-5
d_call: TRBD1
clone_size: NA
v_call: TRBV3-1
cdr3_length: 14
cdr3_nt: TGTGCCAGCAGCCCGACAGGGACTAATCAGCCCCAGCATTTT
cdr3_aa: CASSPTGTNQPQHF

j_call: TRBJ2-7
d_call: NA
clone_size: few
v_call: TRBV12-3/TRBV12-4
cdr3_length: 15
cdr3_nt: TGTGCCAGCAGCCTGAGGGTCGGGGGTTCCTACGAGCAGTACTTC
cdr3_aa: CASSLRVGGSYEQYF

j_call: TRBJ1-5
d_call: TRBD1
clone_size: NA
v_call: TRBV24-1
cdr3_length: 18
cdr3_nt: TGTGCCACCAGTGATTACCCTAGGGACAGGGGGCGAAATCAGCCCCAGCATTTT
cdr3_aa: CATSDYPRDRGRNQPQHF

j_call: TRBJ1-3
d_call: NA
clone_size: few
v_call: TRBV6-1
cdr3_length: 15
cdr3_nt: TGTGCCAGCAGTGAATGGGACCGGGCTGGAAACACCATATATTTT
cdr3_aa: CASSEWDRAGNTIYF

j_call: TRBJ2-7
d_call: TRBD1
clone_size: few
v_call: TRBV29-1
cdr3_length: 12
cdr3_nt: TGCAGCGTGGCCGGGACAGAATACGAGCAGTACTTC
cdr3_aa: CSVAGTEYEQYF